The 21 T cell receptor beta chains reported below all come from one sample, sequenced in a study of neurological immune-mediated disorders. TCRdb re-called the 5' RACE reads with MiXCR, one entry per CDR3 protein. The sample yields 55,000 to 70,000 distinct CDR3 sequences, under 5.5% seen once. Sample: PBMCs. The receptor set was obtained from a woman between 45 and 65 years old with multiple sclerosis.

This clonotype has ten or more counts. V usage is TRBV7-9 and J usage is TRBJ2-3, with 14 bases that match TRBD2. CDR3 size: 14 residues. CDR1 is SEHNR and CDR2 is FQNEAQ in the germline V gene (reference sequence). The CDR3 reads CAVGLAGGAVTQYF. Here the CDR3 DNA reads TGTGCGGTCGGACTAGCGGGGGGCGCCGTGACGCAGTATTTT.

This clonotype was recorded at least ten times. CDR3 DNA sequence: TGTGCCAGCAGCTTAGCAGGGGGCAAGGATGAGCAGTTCTTC. Residues: CASSLAGGKDEQFF. V usage is TRBV7-2 and J usage is TRBJ2-1, with 7 bases that match TRBD1. Germline V gene sequence: CDR1 SGHTA, CDR2 FQGNSA. The CDR3 sequence is 14 residues long. V dropped 0 bases and J dropped 8; count of bases not matched to a gene: 4.

The sample holds many counts of this clonotype. The chain employs TRBV12-3 or TRBV12-4 and TRBJ2-7; weak D call: TRBD2 (6 bases). V was pared by 2 bases and J by 7 bases, with 24 bases between. The length of the CDR3 is 17 residues. The CDR3 nucleotides are TGTGCCAGCAGTTTATTTAAGGGGACTTTAAAAGCGAGGGAGCAGTACTTC. It codes for CASSLFKGTLKAREQYF.

This clonotype was detected ten times or more. The CDR3 coding sequence is TGTGCCAGCAGCCAAGCGTCCGGGAGGTTGGAGCCCCAGCATTTT. As protein: CASSQASGRLEPQHF. This chain uses TRBV14 with TRBJ1-5; D ambiguous. Trimming took 1 base from V and 8 from J, leaving 15 bases between them. The V gene's germline CDR1 is SGHDN and CDR2 FVKESK. The CDR3 runs to 15 residues.

The gene calls are TRBV4-1 and TRBJ1-2; tentative D call: TRBD1 (5 bases). Germline V gene lookup returns CDR1 MGHRA and CDR2 YSYEKL. V was shortened by 1 base and J by 5 bases, with 14 bases between the two germline ends. The CDR3 has 15 residues. CDR3 in DNA: TGCGCCAGCAGCCAAGCCCGGGACCTTCGTTATGGCTACACCTTC. Its translation: CASSQARDLRYGYTF.

This clonotype was seen repeatedly, ten times or more. The rearrangement links TRBV7-8 to TRBJ1-2; 10 positions agree with TRBD1. CDR3 length: 15 residues. Germline V gives CDR1 SGHVS, CDR2 FQNEAQ. V lost 5 bases, J lost 8 bases, and 11 bases stayed unmatched. CDR3 DNA: TGTGCCAGCAGCATAATGCCTGGGACAGGGGCCGGCTACACCTTC. Its protein is CASSIMPGTGAGYTF.

The sample holds many counts of this clonotype. This chain connects TRBV6-5 to TRBJ2-1, with D tentatively TRBD1 (5 bases). Trimming removed 4 bases from V and 5 bases from J, with 12 bases in between. This CDR3 is 14 amino acids long. CDR1 is MNHEY and CDR2 is SVGAGI in the germline V gene. CDR3 residues: CASSLLGPDNEQFF. The CDR3 DNA reads TGTGCCAGCAGTTTATTGGGGCCGGACAATGAGCAGTTCTTC.

As to this clonotype: Its ends do not fully match the called genes, so a read error is possible. This chain uses TRBV18 with TRBJ1-5; TRBD1 aligns across 7 bases. Germline V gene data show CDR1 as KGHSH and CDR2 as LQKENI. The CDR3 spans 14 residues. The CDR3 is CASSQGQANQPQNF. CDR3 bases: TGTGCCAGCTCTCAAGGACAGGCGAATCAGCCCCAGAATTTT. Drawing the rest from reference TRBV18 and TRBJ1-5, the complete variable domain is NAGVMQNPRHLVRRRGQEARLRCSPMKGHSHVYWYRQLPEEGLKFMVYLQKENIIDESGMPKERFSAEFPKEGPSILRIQQVVRGDSAAYFCASSQGQANQPQNFGDGTRLSIL.

Ten or more counts support this clonotype. The chain links TRBV6-5 to TRBJ2-6, with a possible D match to TRBD1 (6 bases). The germline V gene has CDR1 MNHEY and CDR2 SVGAGI. The CDR3 is 17 residues long. V lost 2 bases, J lost 2 bases, and 13 bases lay in between. CDR3 coding DNA: TGTGCCAGCAGTTACAGCGGACAGCCAACTGGGGCCAACGTCCTGACTTTC. Protein sequence: CASSYSGQPTGANVLTF.

This clonotype has at least ten counts. This chain joins TRBV12-3 or TRBV12-4 and TRBJ2-2; D gene ambiguous. The CDR3 consists of 16 residues. V was pared by 2 bases and J by 0 bases, with 10 bases between. The CDR3 DNA reads TGTGCCAGCAGTTTAAAGGGTTTTGCGAACACCGGGGAGCTGTTTTTT. It is translated as CASSLKGFANTGELFF.

This clonotype was recorded many times. This chain joins TRBV5-1 and TRBJ1-3; D is unclear. CDR1 and CDR2 (germline): SGHRS, YFSETQ. V was trimmed by 5 bases and J by 0 bases, leaving 12 bases between them. This CDR3 has 15 residues. CDR3 region: CASSFNKDSGNTIYF. The DNA for the CDR3 is TGCGCCAGCAGTTTCAACAAAGACTCTGGAAACACCATATATTTT.

To note about this clonotype: Given a much more abundant clone one base away, this may be a read error. The CDR3 bases are TGTGCCAGTAGTCAACAGCGGGGGAACAATGACCAGTTCTTC. This encodes CASSQQRGNNDQFF. The V and J genes are TRBV19 and TRBJ2-1; TRBD2 matches 8 bases. The CDR3 contains 14 residues. The germline gives CDR1 LNHDA, CDR2 SQIVND (reference sequence).

This clonotype was recorded many times. The chain links TRBV4-3 to TRBJ2-3, with a weak D call TRBD2 (6 bases). V was shortened by 0 bases and J by 4 bases, with 14 bases between the two germline ends. The CDR3 runs to 16 residues. The germline CDR1 and CDR2 sequences are LGHNA and YSLEER. CDR3: CASSQELRGMADTQYF. In DNA form, the CDR3 reads TGCGCCAGCAGCCAAGAATTACGGGGGATGGCAGATACGCAGTATTTT.

This clonotype was detected many times. V usage is TRBV12-3 or TRBV12-4 and J usage is TRBJ2-1; TRBD2 agrees at 10 bases. Trimming at V came to 10 bases and at J to 5 bases, leaving 11 bases not matched to a gene. The CDR3 runs to 15 residues. CDR3 region: CATTVYLAGDNEQFF. The CDR3 coding sequence is TGTGCCACCACAGTTTACCTAGCGGGGGACAATGAGCAGTTCTTC.

This clonotype was recorded many times. The chain carries TRBV11-3 and TRBJ1-1; tentative D call: TRBD1 (5 bases). The V end was cut by 4 bases, the J end by 1 base, with 10 bases between. The V gene's germline CDR1 is SGHNT and CDR2 YENEEA. The CDR3 length is 14 residues. The CDR3 region is CASSSLGQNTEAFF. DNA of the CDR3: TGTGCCAGCAGCTCCCTCGGACAGAACACTGAAGCTTTCTTT.

Note on this clonotype: At one end the junction does not follow the germline gene, possibly because of a read error. The genes are TRBV4-3 and TRBJ1-5, with D possibly matching TRBD1 (5 bases). From germline, CDR1 is LGHNA and CDR2 YSLEER. The CDR3 consists of 15 residues. The CDR3 DNA reads as TGCGCCAGCAGCCTAAATGGAGGGGAGGATCAGCCCCAGAATTTT. It translates to CASSLNGGEDQPQNF.

This clonotype came up many times. This chain links TRBV20-1 with TRBJ2-3; D is perhaps TRBD1 or TRBD2 (5 bases each). The V end was cut by 1 base, the J end by 3 bases, with 8 bases between. CDR1 and CDR2 (germline): DFQATT, SNEGSKA (reference sequence). The CDR3 spans 13 residues. In nucleotides, the CDR3 is TGCAGTGCTAGAGTCGGGGCTACAGATACGCAGTATTTT. This gives the protein CSARVGATDTQYF.

This clonotype has a count of ten or more. The V call is TRBV10-3, the J call TRBJ2-1; D might be TRBD2 (6 bases). Germline V lookup: CDR1 ENHRY, CDR2 SYGVKD. CDR3 length equals 16 residues. The V end lost 0 bases, the J end lost 7 bases, and 16 bases lay between the germline ends. This CDR3 reads CAISESGGAARNEQFF. CDR3 DNA sequence: TGTGCCATCAGTGAGTCCGGCGGGGCAGCACGGAATGAGCAGTTCTTC.

This clonotype came up many times. V gene TRBV10-3 combines with J gene TRBJ2-5; D may be TRBD2 (6 bases). The length of the CDR3 is 16 residues. Germline V lookup: CDR1 ENHRY, CDR2 SYGVKD. V lost 0 bases and J lost 5, with 16 bases in between. The CDR3, as DNA: TGTGCCATCAGTGAGTCGCCGGAGGGGAGGTGGGAGACCCAGTACTTC. This encodes CAISESPEGRWETQYF.

This clonotype was counted at least ten times. This chain connects TRBV9 to TRBJ2-2; D is uncertain. Germline V gene sequence: CDR1 SGDLS, CDR2 YYNGEE. There are 13 residues in the CDR3. V lost 2 bases to trimming and J lost 8 bases, with 10 bases between them. CDR3 amino acids: CASSVSMGGELFF. The CDR3 region has the DNA TGTGCCAGCAGCGTCTCAATGGGAGGGGAGCTGTTTTTT.

There are many counts of this clonotype. J is TRBJ2-5 and V is TRBV2, with no clear D. The CDR3 contains 11 residues. Germline V gene lookup returns CDR1 SNHLY and CDR2 FYNNEI. V shed 9 bases and J shed 5 bases, with 10 bases lying between them. The CDR3 here is CARRVRETQYF. For the CDR3, the DNA is TGTGCCAGAAGGGTCAGGGAGACCCAGTACTTC.